This record looks at one T cell receptor (beta chain) sequence and its context. Its specificity is unknown. CDR3 length: 13 amino acids. The germline gives CDR1 DFQATT, CDR2 SNEGSKA (reference sequence). The ends were cut back, 3 bases at V and 5 bases at J, with 11 bases in the middle. These data originate in a study of T-cell memory formation after mild COVID-19. For the study at large: Most TCR clusters belonged to a single donor. Study conclusions and caveats: Later expanders leaned CD4+, whereas day 15 to 85 contracting clones were balanced CD4/CD8.

TCR alpha and TCR beta cDNA libraries carrying sample barcodes and UMIs were produced by 5'RACE using constant-segment primers. TCRdb called the 5' RACE reads again in MiXCR, with one record for every CDR3 protein. The table shows about 130,000 distinct CDR3 sequences, with about 5.9% occurring only once. This rearrangement joins TRBV20-1 to TRBJ2-1, with TRBD2 as a possible D gene (5 bases). The clonotype originates from an adult woman who had mild COVID-19 (a few samples of this study predate the infection). Cell type and time point are not known. The sample taken for sequencing was PBMCs or a T cell subset sorted from them (not recorded which). The chain's CDR3 is CSARTTRNNEQFF. CDR3 nucleotides: TGCAGTGCTAGGACCACTAGGAACAATGAGCAGTTCTTC.